This T cell receptor beta chain was sequenced for a study of response to subunit inactivated influenza vaccine. TCRdb redid the calling of the RT-PCR reads with MiXCR, one entry per CDR3 protein. The sample contains hundreds of thousands of distinct CDR3 sequences, 11% of which appear only once. Study findings and constraints: Authors suggested each seasonal flu vaccination may recruit only limited numbers of new T cells.

Points on this clonotype: Its matching antigen is unknown.

Germline assignment: CDR1 SGHAT and CDR2 FQNNGV. This CDR3 is built from 18 residues. The J segment lost 9 bases and the V segment lost 3 bases, leaving 18 bases of the junction unmatched. Sequenced material: PBMCs from blood, taken more than 35 days after vaccination. The chain recombines TRBV11-2 with TRBJ2-3; 10 positions match TRBD2. This TCR came from a man between 50 and 59 years old who received an inactivated influenza vaccine. The CDR3, as DNA: TGTGCCAGCAGCTTTCGTAGGGCTCAGCGGGGGGGCCTTACAACGCAGTATTTT. Residues: CASSFRRAQRGGLTTQYF.